What follows are 14 T cell receptor beta chains derived from one specimen sequenced in a study of blood T cell repertoires in COVID-19. This table comes from immunoSEQ multiplex PCR, and its TCRdb copy is limited to in-frame clones, with some not included. The data hold 200,000 to 300,000 clones, with 65% to 85% observed a single time. The sample comprised peripheral blood. Receptors were obtained from a man aged 40-50 years with acute or convalescent COVID-19.

J is TRBJ2-5 and V is TRBV5-5; the D gene is possibly TRBD2 (6 bases). The V gene lost 0 bases and the J gene lost 5 bases, with 17 bases spanning the gap. This CDR3 has 16 amino acids. Per germline, CDR1 SGHKS and CDR2 YYEKEE (reference sequence). The CDR3 DNA sequence: TGTGCCAGCAGCTTGGCCGGCAGCCCCCGGGAGGAGACCCAGTACTTC. This gives the protein CASSLAGSPREETQYF.

Here the CDR3 DNA reads TGTGCCAGCAGCGGAGGGACAGGGTATTCCAGCAATCAGCCCCAGCATTTT. This codes for CASSGGTGYSSNQPQHF. The gene calls are TRBV7-8 and TRBJ1-5; TRBD1 aligns across 9 bases. J was trimmed by 1 base and V by 5 bases; bases with no gene match: 9. From germline, CDR1 is SGHVS and CDR2 FQNEAQ. This CDR3 has 17 amino acids.

The gene calls are TRBV11-2 and TRBJ2-7; weak D call: TRBD1 (5 bases). Germline CDR1 reads SGHAT; CDR2 reads FQNNGV. Trimming shortened V by 3 bases and J by 5 bases, and 8 bases separated the two germline ends. There are 12 residues in the CDR3. CDR3 in amino acids: CASSFTGHEQYF. For the CDR3, the DNA is TGTGCCAGCAGCTTTACAGGCCACGAGCAGTACTTC.

The rearrangement joins TRBV29-1 to TRBJ1-1; TRBD1 is a possible D gene (5 bases). Trimming removed 4 bases from V and 2 bases from J, with 17 bases in between. The CDR3 loop spans 15 amino acids. Germline assignment: CDR1 SQVTM and CDR2 ANQGSEA. The CDR3 is CSVARQGGVNTEAFF. In DNA, the CDR3 is TGCAGCGTTGCGCGTCAGGGAGGGGTAAACACTGAAGCTTTCTTT.

A remark on this clone: The junction differs from germline at one of its ends, possibly a read error. The chain employs TRBV12-3 or TRBV12-4 and TRBJ1-2; D is perhaps TRBD1 (5 bases). This CDR3 comprises 11 residues. CDR3 loop: CASSSRRIGVF. CDR3 bases: TGTGCCAGCAGTTCCAGACGAATAGGGGTCTTC.

The chain couples TRBV10-3 to TRBJ1-2; no reliable D call. The CDR3 is 12 amino acids. Trimming cost V 8 bases and J 3 bases, with 10 bases left between them. Per the germline V gene, CDR1 is ENHRY and CDR2 is SYGVKD. In DNA, the CDR3 is TGTGCCATCTGGGCGGAGGACTATGGCTACACCTTC. Its translation: CAIWAEDYGYTF.

This chain joins TRBV6-5 and TRBJ2-1, with 8 bases that match TRBD1. Germline trimming cut 8 bases from V and 4 bases from J; bases unmatched to any gene: 4. Per the germline V gene, CDR1 is MNHEY and CDR2 is SVGAGI. The CDR3 consists of 13 residues. CDR3 in DNA: TGTGCCAGCGGACGGGACAGGTACAATGAGCAGTTCTTC. As protein: CASGRDRYNEQFF.

The chain joins TRBV5-1 to TRBJ2-3; tentative D call: TRBD2 (5 bases). Germline values: CDR1 SGHRS, CDR2 YFSETQ. V was shortened by 0 bases and J by 2 bases, with 10 bases between the two germline ends. The CDR3 spans 15 residues. The CDR3 protein is CASSLEGRTTDTQYF. CDR3 in DNA: TGCGCCAGCAGCTTGGAAGGGAGAACCACAGATACGCAGTATTTT.

The chain recombines TRBV5-5 with TRBJ1-5; D is unresolved. Germline CDR1 and CDR2: SGHKS and YYEKEE (reference sequence). This CDR3 has 15 amino acids. Trimming shortened V by 0 bases and J by 3 bases, and 10 bases separated the two germline ends. The CDR3 spells CASSLVPGPNQPQHF. For the CDR3, the DNA is TGTGCCAGCAGCTTGGTTCCTGGCCCCAATCAGCCCCAGCATTTT.

This chain joins TRBV5-4 and TRBJ2-1; 7 nucleotides match TRBD2. The V gene end was trimmed by 4 bases and the J gene end by 4 bases; junction bases not matched to a gene: 2. CDR3 length: 13 residues. The V gene's germline CDR1 is SGHNT and CDR2 YYREEE (reference sequence). The CDR3 is CASSQGLYNEQFF. The CDR3 DNA follows: TGTGCCAGCAGCCAGGGACTATACAATGAGCAGTTCTTC.

This rearrangement joins TRBV27 to TRBJ2-3; 7 bases map to TRBD2. Germline lookup yields CDR1 MNHEY and CDR2 SMNVEV (reference sequence). CDR3 length: 18 residues. The J segment lost 1 base and the V segment lost 4 bases, leaving 14 bases of the junction unmatched. The CDR3: CASSYRPGQAGGTDTQYF. The CDR3 DNA reads as TGTGCCAGCAGTTATCGCCCCGGGCAGGCGGGAGGCACAGATACGCAGTATTTT.

V is TRBV11-2 and J is TRBJ2-7; maybe TRBD1 (6 bases). The CDR3 loop spans 14 amino acids. The V end was cut by 1 base, the J end by 5 bases, with 12 bases between. Germline CDR1 reads SGHAT; CDR2 reads FQNNGV. In nucleotides, the CDR3 is TGTGCCAGCAGCTTAGTGTCAGGGGACCACGAGCAGTACTTC. Protein: CASSLVSGDHEQYF.

This clone was observed a few times. This chain joins TRBV4-3 and TRBJ1-6, with 10 positions matching TRBD1. Germline CDR1 LGHNA, CDR2 YSLEER. Germline trimming cut 2 bases from V and 7 bases from J; bases unmatched to any gene: 2. The CDR3 is 15 amino acids. The CDR3 reads CASSQSGQGNSPLHF. The CDR3 DNA reads as TGCGCCAGCAGCCAATCGGGACAGGGGAATTCACCCCTCCACTTT.

The chain has TRBV13 and TRBJ1-2; 10 nucleotides line up with TRBD1. Trimming took 2 bases from V and 6 from J; bases not matched to a gene: 3. The CDR3 has 14 amino acids. The germline V gene encodes CDR1 PRHDT and CDR2 FYEKMQ (reference sequence). The CDR3 region has the DNA TGTGCCAGCAGCTTAAGGGGACAGGGGAATGGCTACACCTTC. Encoded protein: CASSLRGQGNGYTF.